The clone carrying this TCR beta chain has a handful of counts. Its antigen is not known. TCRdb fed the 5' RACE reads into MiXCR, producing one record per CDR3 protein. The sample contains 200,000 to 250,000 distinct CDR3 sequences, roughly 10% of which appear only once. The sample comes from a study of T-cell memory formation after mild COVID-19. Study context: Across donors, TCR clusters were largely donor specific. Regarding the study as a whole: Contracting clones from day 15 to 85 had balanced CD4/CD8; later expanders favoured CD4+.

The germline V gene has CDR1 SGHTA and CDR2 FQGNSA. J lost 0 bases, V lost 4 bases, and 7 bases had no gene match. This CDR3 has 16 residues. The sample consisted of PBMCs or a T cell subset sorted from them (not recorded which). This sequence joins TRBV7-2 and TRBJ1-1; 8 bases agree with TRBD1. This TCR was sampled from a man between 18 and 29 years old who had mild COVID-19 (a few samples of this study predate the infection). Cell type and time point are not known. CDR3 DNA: TGTGCCAGCAGCTCGCAGGGGGCGACCATGAACACTGAAGCTTTCTTT. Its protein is CASSSQGATMNTEAFF.